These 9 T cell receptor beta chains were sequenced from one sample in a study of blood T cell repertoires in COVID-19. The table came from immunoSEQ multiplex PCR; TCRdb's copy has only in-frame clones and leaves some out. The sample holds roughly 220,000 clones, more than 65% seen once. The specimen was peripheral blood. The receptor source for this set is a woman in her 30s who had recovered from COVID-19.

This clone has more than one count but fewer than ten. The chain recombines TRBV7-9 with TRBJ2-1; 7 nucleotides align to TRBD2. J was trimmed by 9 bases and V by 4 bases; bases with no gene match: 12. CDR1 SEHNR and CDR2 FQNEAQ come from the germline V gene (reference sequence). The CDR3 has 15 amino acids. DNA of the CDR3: TGTGCCAGCAGCTCCCTCGGACTAGGGTACGGTGAGCAGTTCTTC. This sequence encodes CASSSLGLGYGEQFF.

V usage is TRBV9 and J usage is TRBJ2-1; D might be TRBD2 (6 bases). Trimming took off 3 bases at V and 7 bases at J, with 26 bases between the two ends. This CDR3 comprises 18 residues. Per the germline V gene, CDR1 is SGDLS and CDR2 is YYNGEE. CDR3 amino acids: CASSAIAVLGPEVNEQFF. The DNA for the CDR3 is TGTGCCAGCAGCGCAATAGCGGTCCTAGGCCCCGAGGTGAATGAGCAGTTCTTC.

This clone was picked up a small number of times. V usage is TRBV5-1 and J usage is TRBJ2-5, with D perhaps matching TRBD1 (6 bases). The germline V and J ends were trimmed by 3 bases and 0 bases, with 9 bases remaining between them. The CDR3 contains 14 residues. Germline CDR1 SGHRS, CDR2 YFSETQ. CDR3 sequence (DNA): TGCGCCAGCAGCTCCGGGACACACCAAGAGACCCAGTACTTC. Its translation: CASSSGTHQETQYF.

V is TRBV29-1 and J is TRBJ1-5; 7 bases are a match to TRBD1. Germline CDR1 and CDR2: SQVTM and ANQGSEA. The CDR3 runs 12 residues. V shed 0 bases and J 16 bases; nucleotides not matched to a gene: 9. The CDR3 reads CSVEETDRAIHF. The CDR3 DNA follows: TGCAGCGTTGAAGAAACCGACAGGGCTATCCATTTT. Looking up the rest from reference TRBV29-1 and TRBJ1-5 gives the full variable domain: SAVISQKPSRDICQRGTSLTIQCQVDSQVTMMFWYRQQPGQSLTLIATANQGSEATYESGFVIDKFPISRPNLTFSTLTVSNMSPEDSSIYLCSVEETDRAIHFGDGTRLSIL.

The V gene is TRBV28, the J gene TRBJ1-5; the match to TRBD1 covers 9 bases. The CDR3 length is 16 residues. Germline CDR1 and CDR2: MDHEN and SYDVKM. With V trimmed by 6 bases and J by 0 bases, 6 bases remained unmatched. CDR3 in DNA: TGTGCCAGCAGCCCCGGACAGGGGTATAGCAATCAGCCCCAGCATTTT. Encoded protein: CASSPGQGYSNQPQHF.

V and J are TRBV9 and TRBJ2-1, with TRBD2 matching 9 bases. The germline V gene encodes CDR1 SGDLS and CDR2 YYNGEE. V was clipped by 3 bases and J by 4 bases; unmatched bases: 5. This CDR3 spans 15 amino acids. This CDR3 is CASSALAGAYNEQFF. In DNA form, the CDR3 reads TGTGCCAGCAGCGCCTTAGCGGGAGCGTACAATGAGCAGTTCTTC.

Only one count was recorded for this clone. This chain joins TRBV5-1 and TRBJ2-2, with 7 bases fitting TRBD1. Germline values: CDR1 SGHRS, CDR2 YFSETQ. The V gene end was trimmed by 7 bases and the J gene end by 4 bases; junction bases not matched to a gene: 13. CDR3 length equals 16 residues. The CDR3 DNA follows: TGCGCCAGCGCCGGGACAGTCAGTAAGGTCACCGGGGAGCTGTTTTTT. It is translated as CASAGTVSKVTGELFF. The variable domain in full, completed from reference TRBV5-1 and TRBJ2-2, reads KAGVTQTPRYLIKTRGQQVTLSCSPISGHRSVSWYQQTPGQGLQFLFEYFSETQRNKGNFPGRFSGRQFSNSRSEMNVSTLELGDSALYLCASAGTVSKVTGELFFGEGSRLTVL.

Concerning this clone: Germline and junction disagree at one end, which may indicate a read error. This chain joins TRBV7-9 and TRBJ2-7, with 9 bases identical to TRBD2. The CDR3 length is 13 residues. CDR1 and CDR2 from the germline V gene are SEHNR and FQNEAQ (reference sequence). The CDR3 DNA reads TGTGCCAGCAGCCTAGGCGCGGGAGGGGACATCCACTTC. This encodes CASSLGAGGDIHF.

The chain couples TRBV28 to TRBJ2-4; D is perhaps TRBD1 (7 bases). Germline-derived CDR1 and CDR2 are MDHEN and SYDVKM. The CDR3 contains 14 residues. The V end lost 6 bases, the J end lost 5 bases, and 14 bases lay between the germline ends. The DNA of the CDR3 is TGTGCCAGCAGGGGGGCAGGGGGGCAAAACATTCAGTACTTC. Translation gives CASRGAGGQNIQYF.